The clone carrying this T cell receptor beta chain was counted a single time. The antigen is unknown. This sample was taken from a study of cytomegalovirus exposure and HLA in healthy donors. Background on the study: For the approximately 430 genotyped donors, 81% fell within the Caucasian-associated ancestry cluster.

Germline lookup yields CDR1 LGHNA and CDR2 YSLEER. Trimming removed 4 bases from V and 10 bases from J; junction bases left unmatched: 5. CDR3 size: 15 residues. Vbeta (60) and Jbeta (13) primers were used in the PCR. Sequencing was performed with immunoSEQ multiplex PCR; in TCRdb, only in-frame clones are kept and a portion is missing. The sample has 150,000 to 200,000 clones; approximately 88% are singletons. Whole-study results and caveats: Some TCR beta chains (about 170 of them) were listed as cytomegalovirus-associated. Productive rates of about 87% or about 30% were seen for most TCR beta V segments in an earlier analysis.

The origin of this receptor is a woman aged 45-60 years in good health and CMV-seropositive. Sequencing used PBMCs. The rearrangement uses TRBV4-3 and TRBJ2-1; 15 bases line up with TRBD2. DNA for the CDR3: TGCGCCAGCAGCCGGGGACTAGCGGGGGGTGCGGAGCAGTTCTTC. Its protein is CASSRGLAGGAEQFF.